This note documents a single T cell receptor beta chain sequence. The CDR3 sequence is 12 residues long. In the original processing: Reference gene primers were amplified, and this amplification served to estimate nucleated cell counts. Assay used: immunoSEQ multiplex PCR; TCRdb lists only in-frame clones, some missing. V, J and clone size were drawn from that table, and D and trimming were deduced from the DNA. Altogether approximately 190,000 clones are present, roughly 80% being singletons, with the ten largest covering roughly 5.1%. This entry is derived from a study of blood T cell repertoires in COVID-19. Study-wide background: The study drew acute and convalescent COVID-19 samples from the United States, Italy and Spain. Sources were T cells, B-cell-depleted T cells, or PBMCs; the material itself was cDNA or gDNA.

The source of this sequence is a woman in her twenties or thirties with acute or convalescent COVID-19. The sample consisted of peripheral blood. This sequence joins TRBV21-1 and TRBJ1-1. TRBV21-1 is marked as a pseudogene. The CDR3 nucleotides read TGTGTATACAGTGACTATAACACTGAAGCTTTCTTT. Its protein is CVYSDYNTEAFF.